This T cell receptor (beta chain) originates from a study of blood T cell repertoires in COVID-19. The V end was cut by 6 bases, the J end by 6 bases, with 9 bases between. The CDR3 is 11 amino acids. Profiling relied on immunoSEQ multiplex PCR, and the TCRdb table lists in-frame clones only, not all of them. The sample yields roughly 190,000 clones, 85% to 90% seen once. The chain recombines TRBV12-3 or TRBV12-4 with TRBJ2-7; possibly TRBD2 for D (6 bases). This sequence was found in a human donor in a cohort sampled during active COVID-19. Source material: peripheral blood. The CDR3 DNA reads TGTGCCAGCAGCCAGGAGGGCGAGCAGTACTTC. This encodes CASSQEGEQYF.